These 18 T cell receptor beta chains came from one sample sequenced in a study of cytomegalovirus exposure and HLA in healthy donors (dated by TCRdb to 2016 to 2017). Libraries were made using the immunoSEQ multiplex PCR assay. The multiplex PCR relied on a mix of 60 forward primers for TCR Vbeta segments and 13 reverse primers for TCR Jbeta segments. The source is immuneACCESS, and TCRdb retained only in-frame sequences with V and J called. Part of the clones is not carried over; for the studies checked, unresolved V genes explain less than half of this, and the remainder is unexplained. This sample is represented by some 170,000 clones; over 80% of them were singletons. Of the sample, 3.5% to 5% is held by the ten largest clones. The sequenced material came from PBMCs. Receptors originate from a man aged 45 to 65 in good health and CMV-seropositive.

The chain combines TRBV11-1 with TRBJ1-1; D unclear. Germline CDR1 and CDR2: SGHAT and FQDESV (reference sequence). Trimming took off 0 bases at V and 1 base at J, with 9 bases between the two ends. The CDR3 is 15 residues long. The CDR3 nucleotides read TGTGCCAGCAGCTTAGCGGTTCTAGGGAACACTGAAGCTTTCTTT. This gives the protein CASSLAVLGNTEAFF. Using reference TRBV11-1 and TRBJ1-1 for the parts outside the CDR3, the full variable domain is EAEVAQSPRYKITEKSQAVAFWCDPISGHATLYWYRQILGQGPELLVQFQDESVVDDSQLPKDRFSAERLKGVDSTLKIQPAELGDSAMYLCASSLAVLGNTEAFFGQGTRLTVV.

This chain joins TRBV6-6 and TRBJ2-3, with D perhaps TRBD2 (6 bases). Trimming removed 2 bases at V and 1 base at J, with 7 bases between. CDR3 length: 14 residues. Germline CDR1 MNHNY, CDR2 SVGAGI (reference sequence). CDR3 in DNA: TGTGCCAGCAGTTACGGCGGGGGCACAGATACGCAGTATTTT. Its translation is CASSYGGGTDTQYF.

The chain combines TRBV30 with TRBJ2-1; 11 positions agree with TRBD2. Germline trimming cut 8 bases from V and 12 bases from J; bases unmatched to any gene: 9. Germline-derived CDR1 and CDR2 are GTSNPN and SVGIG (reference sequence). The CDR3 has 12 residues. CDR3 nucleotides: TGTGCCGGAAATAGCGGGAGGGCCTTGCAGTTCTTC. This sequence encodes CAGNSGRALQFF.

This chain connects TRBV2 to TRBJ2-1; possibly TRBD1 for D (6 bases). V was trimmed by 2 bases and J by 5 bases, leaving 10 bases between them. This CDR3 has 14 amino acids. Germline V lookup: CDR1 SNHLY, CDR2 FYNNEI. The CDR3 region has the DNA TGTGCCAGCAGTGAATGGGCAGGGGACAATGAGCAGTTCTTC. The encoded protein is CASSEWAGDNEQFF. Full variable domain (rest looked up from reference TRBV2 and TRBJ2-1): EPEVTQTPSHQVTQMGQEVILRCVPISNHLYFYWYRQILGQKVEFLVSFYNNEISEKSEIFDDQFSVERPDGSNFTLKIRSTKLEDSAMYFCASSEWAGDNEQFFGPGTRLTVL.

The CDR3 region has the DNA TGTGCCTGGAGTGGACAGGGGGCGGAGACCCAGTACTTC. It is translated as CAWSGQGAETQYF. V usage is TRBV30 and J usage is TRBJ2-5; 10 bases match TRBD1. V lost 1 base to trimming and J lost 5 bases; unmatched junction nucleotides: 1. Germline lookup yields CDR1 GTSNPN and CDR2 SVGIG (reference sequence). CDR3 length equals 13 residues.

V and J are TRBV6-6 and TRBJ1-1, with D uncertain. The CDR3 is made up of 13 amino acids. V was shortened by 6 bases and J by 1 base, with 9 bases between the two germline ends. In germline, CDR1 is MNHNY, CDR2 SVGAGI (reference sequence). Here the CDR3 DNA reads TGTGCCAGCAGATCCTCAGGGAACACTGAAGCTTTCTTT. Translating it yields CASRSSGNTEAFF.

The chain joins TRBV27 to TRBJ2-7; D possibly corresponds to TRBD2 (7 bases). The germline V and J ends were trimmed by 0 bases and 4 bases, with 16 bases remaining between them. The CDR3 is 16 residues long. Germline CDR1 MNHEY, CDR2 SMNVEV (reference sequence). CDR3 protein: CASSLSGPRGPYEQYF. In DNA form, the CDR3 reads TGTGCCAGCAGTTTATCAGGACCGCGGGGGCCTTACGAGCAGTACTTC.

This chain uses TRBV6-5 with TRBJ1-1, with TRBD1 as a possible D gene (6 bases). Trimming removed 8 bases at V and 4 bases at J, with 20 bases between. The CDR3 consists of 15 residues. Germline V gene data show CDR1 as MNHEY and CDR2 as SVGAGI. Here the CDR3 DNA reads TGTGCCAGCGGGAGGGGGGCAGTGAGGAGCACTGAAGCTTTCTTT. This translates into CASGRGAVRSTEAFF.

The chain combines TRBV7-3 with TRBJ2-7, with 9 bases matching TRBD2. CDR1 is SGHTA, CDR2 FQGTGA, per germline. This CDR3 region has 15 residues. V lost 2 bases, J lost 5 bases, and 7 bases stayed unmatched. CDR3 loop: CASSLAGGPFDEQYF. The CDR3 DNA sequence: TGTGCCAGCAGCTTAGCGGGAGGGCCTTTTGACGAGCAGTACTTC.

The rearrangement uses TRBV30 and TRBJ1-1; 7 positions agree with TRBD1. This CDR3 comprises 13 residues. Per the germline V gene, CDR1 is GTSNPN and CDR2 is SVGIG (reference sequence). The J segment lost 4 bases and the V segment lost 2 bases, leaving 4 bases of the junction unmatched. The CDR3 is CAWSRGGVTEAFF. CDR3 sequence (DNA): TGTGCCTGGAGTAGAGGGGGCGTCACTGAAGCTTTCTTT.

The rearrangement uses TRBV6-1 and TRBJ1-2; 7 bases agree with TRBD1. The CDR3 is 11 residues long. The germline V gene has CDR1 MNHNS and CDR2 SASEGT. Germline trimming cut 11 bases from V and 5 bases from J; bases unmatched to any gene: 5. CDR3 sequence (DNA): TGTGCCTCCGGGACAGATTATGGCTACACCTTC. It specifies CASGTDYGYTF.

The rearrangement links TRBV5-5 to TRBJ1-5; 7 bases are shared with TRBD1. Germline CDR1 reads SGHKS; CDR2 reads YYEKEE (reference sequence). The CDR3 spans 14 residues. V dropped 4 bases and J dropped 7; count of bases not matched to a gene: 8. The CDR3: CASSQTGSKQPQHF. CDR3 in DNA: TGTGCCAGCAGCCAGACAGGGAGTAAGCAGCCCCAGCATTTT.

As to this clone: This CDR3 is also generated by other DNA sequences in the sample. The CDR3 sequence: CASSLGQGAFYEQYF. In nucleotides, the CDR3 is TGTGCCAGCAGCTTAGGACAGGGGGCCTTCTACGAGCAGTACTTC. The chain uses TRBV5-6 and TRBJ2-7; 11 bases are shared with TRBD1. The CDR3 spans 15 residues. Germline CDR1 SGHDT, CDR2 YYEEEE. Trimming removed 2 bases from V and 3 bases from J; junction bases left unmatched: 4.

The chain has TRBV7-3 and TRBJ2-1, with 8 bases fitting TRBD1. V gave up 3 bases and J gave up 5 bases; unmatched junction bases: 12. Germline CDR1 SGHTA, CDR2 FQGTGA. This CDR3 spans 17 amino acids. This CDR3 reads CASSFRPGQGENNEQFF. The CDR3 DNA reads TGTGCCAGCAGCTTCCGCCCCGGACAGGGCGAAAACAATGAGCAGTTCTTC.

A few counts support this clone. The rearrangement uses TRBV5-6 and TRBJ2-3, with D perhaps matching TRBD1 (5 bases). The V end was cut by 2 bases, the J end by 1 base, with 14 bases between. The CDR3 is 16 amino acids. In germline, CDR1 is SGHDT, CDR2 YYEEEE. The DNA for the CDR3 is TGTGCCAGCAGCTTTGGGCAGGGCTGGGGCACAGATACGCAGTATTTT. This sequence encodes CASSFGQGWGTDTQYF.

A single count supports this clone. The chain is built from TRBV30 and TRBJ1-4; D unresolved. The germline V and J ends were trimmed by 1 base and 11 bases, with 11 bases remaining between them. Per germline, CDR1 GTSNPN and CDR2 SVGIG (reference sequence). This CDR3 is built from 12 residues. The chain's CDR3 is CAWSDISGKLFF. The CDR3 region has the DNA TGTGCCTGGAGTGACATCTCCGGGAAACTGTTTTTT.

The chain uses TRBV5-6 and TRBJ1-1; D may be TRBD1 (5 bases). The CDR3 sequence is 14 residues long. Germline loops: CDR1 SGHDT, CDR2 YYEEEE. Deletions cut 0 bases from V and 3 bases from J, with 9 bases between. The CDR3 nucleotides read TGTGCCAGCAGCTTGGCGCAGGGTTACACTGAAGCTTTCTTT. Amino acid sequence: CASSLAQGYTEAFF. The entire variable domain, with the rest obtained from reference TRBV5-6 and TRBJ1-1, is as follows: DAGVTQSPTHLIKTRGQQVTLRCSPKSGHDTVSWYQQALGQGPQFIFQYYEEEERQRGNFPDRFSGHQFPNYSSELNVNALLLGDSALYLCASSLAQGYTEAFFGQGTRLTVV.

The chain carries TRBV25-1 and TRBJ2-3; possibly TRBD2 for D (5 bases). This CDR3 region has 16 residues. Trimming removed 4 bases at V and 2 bases at J, with 16 bases between. CDR1 is MGHDK, CDR2 SYGVNS, per germline. The CDR3 sequence is CASSANLGLATDTQYF. The CDR3 region has the DNA TGTGCCAGCAGTGCAAACCTTGGACTCGCCACAGATACGCAGTATTTT.